Each of the 18 T cell receptor beta chains below was sequenced from the same sample in a study of post-analysis software for immune sequencing data. General observations from the study: Five or six TRBV segments, TRBV5-6, TRBV5-1 and TRBV20-1 among them, were found more frequent in patients than controls.

These TCRs' antigens remain unknown. cDNA libraries for TCR beta contained unique molecular identifiers. A single record per CDR3 protein comes from TCRdb applying MiXCR to the PCR reads. The sample contains hundreds of thousands of distinct CDR3 sequences, roughly three fifths of which appear only once. The sample consisted of blood. These receptors all stem from a girl aged 2 to 10 with multiple sclerosis.

This clonotype came up a few times. The chain recombines TRBV5-1 with TRBJ2-3; TRBD2 aligns across 8 bases. Germline V CDR1 and CDR2: SGHRS, YFSETQ. This CDR3 comprises 15 residues. V lost 2 bases and J lost 4; bases outside the gene matches: 6. CDR3 amino acids: CASSLLAEAPDTQYF. DNA for the CDR3: TGCGCCAGCAGCTTACTAGCGGAGGCCCCAGATACGCAGTATTTT.

The genes are TRBV5-1 and TRBJ2-5, with D possibly TRBD2 on 5 matching bases. Germline V CDR1 and CDR2: SGHRS, YFSETQ. The V gene lost 4 bases and the J gene lost 2 bases, with 18 bases spanning the gap. The CDR3 sequence is 16 residues long. Here the CDR3 DNA reads TGCGCCAGCAGCCACTTACGACTAATGAGGCAAGAGACCCAGTACTTC. Translating gives CASSHLRLMRQETQYF. Full variable domain (rest looked up from reference TRBV5-1 and TRBJ2-5): KAGVTQTPRYLIKTRGQQVTLSCSPISGHRSVSWYQQTPGQGLQFLFEYFSETQRNKGNFPGRFSGRQFSNSRSEMNVSTLELGDSALYLCASSHLRLMRQETQYFGPGTRLLVL.

This clonotype was observed a few times. The chain has TRBV20-1 and TRBJ2-7; D uncertain. The CDR3 totals 14 residues. V was cut by 6 bases and J by 6 bases, with 21 bases left in between. Germline assignment: CDR1 DFQATT and CDR2 SNEGSKA (reference sequence). For the CDR3, the DNA is TGCAGTGCCACTGGGCCGGGCCTCGGGTTCGAGCAGTACTTC. This sequence encodes CSATGPGLGFEQYF.

As to this clonotype: A read error may account for a junction end that differs from germline. The chain links TRBV6-2 or TRBV6-3 to TRBJ2-1, with D perhaps TRBD2 (6 bases). The CDR3 is 13 amino acids. The germline V gene encodes CDR1 MNHEY and CDR2 SVGEGT. The CDR3 protein is CASSWEAYNEQFF. Written as DNA, the CDR3 is TGTGCCAGCAGTTGGGAGGCCTACAATGAGCAGTTCTTT.

Written as DNA, the CDR3 is TGTGCCAGCAGTTTTGGGGGGACTACCTACAATGAGCAGTACTTC. This sequence encodes CASSFGGTTYNEQYF. This sequence joins TRBV12-3 or TRBV12-4 and TRBJ2-1, with 7 bases fitting TRBD2. The J call could be wrong; TRBJ2-7 is a better fit for the DNA end. This CDR3 contains 15 residues.

This chain links TRBV4-1 with TRBJ1-2; tentatively, D is TRBD1 (5 bases). The CDR3 is made up of 17 amino acids. Deletions cut 11 bases from V and 3 bases from J, with 28 bases between. The V gene's germline CDR1 is MGHRA and CDR2 YSYEKL. The CDR3 nucleotides read TGCGCCGGGTACAGACGGGAGCAGGGCAGGCTTCACTATGGCTACACCTTC. This codes for CAGYRREQGRLHYGYTF.

The genes are TRBV7-2 and TRBJ1-5; D is possibly TRBD1 (6 bases). The CDR3 sequence is 15 residues long. CDR1 is SGHTA and CDR2 is FQGNSA in the germline V gene. Trimming took off 5 bases at V and 5 bases at J, with 16 bases between the two ends. DNA of the CDR3: TGTGCCAGCAGCCCCCGGACAGTGGAGTATCAGCCCCAGCATTTT. Translating gives CASSPRTVEYQPQHF. Based on the CDR3 plus reference TRBV7-2 and TRBJ1-5, the full variable domain is GAGVSQSPSNKVTEKGKDVELRCDPISGHTALYWYRQSLGQGLEFLIYFQGNSAPDKSGLPSDRFSAERTGGSVSTLTIQRTQQEDSAVYLCASSPRTVEYQPQHFGDGTRLSIL.

The rearrangement uses TRBV7-6 and TRBJ2-3, with 10 bases aligning to TRBD2. J lost 4 bases, V lost 5 bases, and 9 bases had no gene match. The CDR3 has 16 amino acids. Germline V gene sequence: CDR1 SGHVS, CDR2 FNYEAQ. The CDR3 bases are TGTGCCAGCAGCCAATTAGCGGGGGGAGCTGCAGATACGCAGTATTTT. Its translation is CASSQLAGGAADTQYF.

The chain links TRBV29-1 to TRBJ2-7; D is ambiguous. Per germline, CDR1 SQVTM and CDR2 ANQGSEA. The V and J ends lost 6 bases and 2 bases respectively, with 11 bases between them. This CDR3 has 12 amino acids. CDR3 residues: CSVLTIAYEQYF. CDR3 coding DNA: TGCAGCGTCCTGACCATAGCCTACGAGCAGTACTTC.

This clonotype was seen a handful of times. The chain is built from TRBV12-3 or TRBV12-4 and TRBJ1-2; D is unresolved. The length of the CDR3 is 15 residues. The V and J ends lost 4 bases and 0 bases respectively, with 12 bases between them. The CDR3 DNA follows: TGTGCCAGCAGTTCCCTCCCCTTACCTAACTATGGCTACACCTTC. It yields the protein CASSSLPLPNYGYTF.

This rearrangement joins TRBV27 to TRBJ2-7; D perhaps matches TRBD1 (6 bases). The CDR3 contains 13 residues. V lost 3 bases to trimming and J lost 6 bases, with 12 bases between them. The germline V gene has CDR1 MNHEY and CDR2 SMNVEV (reference sequence). The CDR3 bases are TGTGCCAGCAGTTTCAGGGGAAGTGGCGAGCAGTACTTC. This translates into CASSFRGSGEQYF.

This sequence joins TRBV10-2 and TRBJ2-1; maybe TRBD2 (5 bases). Trimming stripped 3 bases from V and 5 bases from J, with 8 bases between. The CDR3 has 13 residues. Germline CDR1 is WSHSY and CDR2 is SAAADI. CDR3: CASSDLANNEQFF. The CDR3 DNA follows: TGCGCCAGCAGTGATCTAGCCAACAATGAGCAGTTCTTC.

The chain has TRBV28 and TRBJ2-1; 15 bases map to TRBD2. Germline CDR1 MDHEN, CDR2 SYDVKM. The V gene end was trimmed by 3 bases and the J gene end by 12 bases; junction bases not matched to a gene: 9. The CDR3 extends over 16 amino acids. The CDR3 loop reads CASSFGTSGRWGGQFF. The CDR3 DNA sequence: TGTGCCAGCAGTTTTGGGACTAGCGGGAGGTGGGGGGGGCAGTTCTTC.

The rearrangement links TRBV12-3 or TRBV12-4 to TRBJ2-3; D may be TRBD2 (6 bases). Trimming left V 6 bases short and J 8 bases short, with 12 bases between. There are 12 residues in the CDR3. The CDR3 DNA is TGTGCCAGCAGCCCCCCGGGAGTTACGCAGTATTTT. Protein sequence: CASSPPGVTQYF.

V usage is TRBV28 and J usage is TRBJ1-2; D unresolved. This CDR3 spans 12 amino acids. CDR1 and CDR2 (germline): MDHEN, SYDVKM. V lost 6 bases and J 2 bases, leaving 7 bases between the germline ends. CDR3 protein: CASRSDNYGYTF. For the CDR3, the DNA is TGTGCCAGCAGGTCGGACAACTATGGCTACACCTTC.

The sample holds a few counts of this clonotype. The chain recombines TRBV10-3 with TRBJ1-1, with TRBD1 as a possible D gene (5 bases). The germline gives CDR1 ENHRY, CDR2 SYGVKD. This CDR3 is built from 15 residues. Trimming stripped 1 base from V and 6 bases from J, with 15 bases between. In DNA form, the CDR3 reads TGTGCCATCAGTGAGTATAACAAAGGGGATGCTGAAGCTTTCTTT. Translated: CAISEYNKGDAEAFF.

The rearrangement joins TRBV12-3 or TRBV12-4 to TRBJ2-1; 12 bases line up with TRBD2. This CDR3 contains 18 residues. V lost 7 bases, J lost 3 bases, and 13 bases stayed unmatched. In nucleotides, the CDR3 is TGTGCCAGCACGGGTGGCGCTAGCGGGAGGGCCGGCTACAATGAGCAGTTCTTC. This translates into CASTGGASGRAGYNEQFF.

This sequence joins TRBV6-6 and TRBJ1-6; 8 nucleotides line up with TRBD1. Trimming at V came to 2 bases and at J to 9 bases, leaving 9 bases not matched to a gene. There are 16 residues in the CDR3. The germline gives CDR1 MNHNY, CDR2 SVGAGI (reference sequence). The CDR3 DNA follows: TGTGCCAGCAGTTACCCGGGACAGGCCGTAGGTTCACCCCTCCACTTT. Its protein is CASSYPGQAVGSPLHF.